The 23 T cell receptor beta chains listed next were all sequenced from one sample in a study of cytomegalovirus exposure and HLA in healthy donors. Data came from immunoSEQ multiplex PCR; TCRdb stores just in-frame clones and leaves some out. The sample holds approximately 200,000 clones; 84% are singletons and the top ten take roughly 12%. The sequenced sample consisted of PBMCs. The receptors come from a woman aged 25 to 45 in good health and CMV-seropositive.

The V gene is TRBV10-3, the J gene TRBJ2-5; 10 bases align to TRBD2. CDR1 and CDR2 from the germline V gene are ENHRY and SYGVKD. Trimming removed 10 bases from V and 1 base from J; junction bases left unmatched: 9. The CDR3 totals 15 residues. In DNA form, the CDR3 reads TGTGCCACGGAGCGGGAGGGAGTGTCCCAAGAGACCCAGTACTTC. Its translation: CATEREGVSQETQYF.

In this sample, this clone turned up a few times. The rearrangement links TRBV27 to TRBJ2-2; 12 positions match TRBD2. V shed 4 bases and J 3 bases; nucleotides not matched to a gene: 9. The CDR3 length is 18 residues. Germline V gives CDR1 MNHEY, CDR2 SMNVEV (reference sequence). The CDR3 bases are TGTGCCAGCAGTTATTTGAGACTAGCGGGAGAGTACACCGGGGAGCTGTTTTTT. Translating gives CASSYLRLAGEYTGELFF.

The chain links TRBV5-1 to TRBJ2-7; the D gene is possibly TRBD1 (5 bases). In germline, CDR1 is SGHRS, CDR2 YFSETQ. This CDR3 is built from 14 residues. Deletions cut 0 bases from V and 2 bases from J, with 9 bases between. The CDR3 region is CASSLEGRAYEQYF. The CDR3 DNA is TGCGCCAGCAGCTTGGAGGGCAGGGCCTACGAGCAGTACTTC. The full variable domain, its missing parts supplied by reference TRBV5-1 and TRBJ2-7, is KAGVTQTPRYLIKTRGQQVTLSCSPISGHRSVSWYQQTPGQGLQFLFEYFSETQRNKGNFPGRFSGRQFSNSRSEMNVSTLELGDSALYLCASSLEGRAYEQYFGPGTRLTVT.

This chain links TRBV28 with TRBJ1-2, with D perhaps matching TRBD1 (6 bases). V was pared by 7 bases and J by 4 bases, with 16 bases between. Germline values: CDR1 MDHEN, CDR2 SYDVKM. The length of the CDR3 is 14 residues. This CDR3 reads CASNPDSTRYGYTF. The CDR3 DNA reads as TGTGCCAGCAATCCGGACAGTACTCGCTATGGCTACACCTTC.

The chain is built from TRBV19 and TRBJ1-1; maybe TRBD1 (6 bases). CDR1 LNHDA and CDR2 SQIVND come from the germline V gene (reference sequence). The CDR3 runs 12 residues. V was clipped by 6 bases and J by 5 bases, with 10 bases between them. The chain's CDR3 is CASRWGQTEAFF. CDR3 nucleotide sequence: TGTGCCAGTAGGTGGGGGCAAACTGAAGCTTTCTTT. Full variable domain (remainder filled in from reference TRBV19 and TRBJ1-1): DGGITQSPKYLFRKEGQNVTLSCEQNLNHDAMYWYRQDPGQGLRLIYYSQIVNDFQKGDIAEGYSVSREKKESFPLTVTSAQKNPTAFYLCASRWGQTEAFFGQGTRLTVV.

This sequence joins TRBV6-5 and TRBJ1-2; no clear D. The CDR3 covers 14 residues. Trimming stripped 2 bases from V and 8 bases from J, with 15 bases between. CDR1 MNHEY and CDR2 SVGAGI come from the germline V gene. For the CDR3, the DNA is TGTGCCAGCAGTTACGAGTCGGGGATCGGGGGCTACACCTTC. This encodes CASSYESGIGGYTF.

The table lists this clone with a few counts. The chain links TRBV28 to TRBJ1-2, with a possible D match to TRBD1 (5 bases). The V gene lost 6 bases and the J gene lost 4 bases, with 12 bases spanning the gap. Germline V lookup: CDR1 MDHEN, CDR2 SYDVKM. This CDR3 has 13 amino acids. CDR3: CASSPGGTYGYTF. The CDR3 region has the DNA TGTGCCAGCAGCCCCGGGGGGACCTATGGCTACACCTTC.

This chain's CDR3 is CASSSRQGANNEQFF. The CDR3 DNA reads TGTGCCAGCAGCAGCAGGCAGGGGGCGAATAATGAGCAGTTCTTC. The chain recombines TRBV21-1 with TRBJ2-1; the tabulated D call, TRBD1, remains unverified against the DNA. TRBV21-1 is described as a pseudogene. CDR3 length: 15 residues.

The chain links TRBV6-5 to TRBJ2-7, with TRBD1 matching over 9 bases. Germline loops: CDR1 MNHEY, CDR2 SVGAGI. With V trimmed by 6 bases and J by 6 bases, 9 bases remained unmatched. CDR3 length: 14 residues. This chain's CDR3 is CASRSDRGVGEQYF. In nucleotides, the CDR3 is TGTGCCAGCAGAAGTGACAGGGGGGTCGGCGAGCAGTACTTC.

This clone has just a few counts. The chain combines TRBV7-9 with TRBJ1-4; D perhaps matches TRBD1 (6 bases). CDR1 is SEHNR, CDR2 FQNEAQ, per germline (reference sequence). The CDR3 is 14 residues long. V lost 6 bases, J lost 2 bases, and 10 bases lay in between. In nucleotides, the CDR3 is TGTGCCAGCAGTAACAGGGCTACTAATGAAAAACTGTTTTTT. Encoded protein: CASSNRATNEKLFF.

The gene calls are TRBV20-1 and TRBJ2-7; D remains unclear. Trimming pared 6 bases from V and 3 bases from J, leaving 9 bases between. CDR1 DFQATT and CDR2 SNEGSKA come from the germline V gene (reference sequence). CDR3 length equals 11 residues. The CDR3 reads CSAPSGYEQYF. Written as DNA, the CDR3 is TGCAGTGCCCCCTCGGGCTACGAGCAGTACTTC.

The chain employs TRBV5-1 and TRBJ2-7, with 9 nucleotides matching TRBD1. From germline, CDR1 is SGHRS and CDR2 YFSETQ. This CDR3 has 15 residues. The J segment lost 1 base and the V segment lost 3 bases, leaving 5 bases of the junction unmatched. CDR3 nucleotide sequence: TGCGCCAGCAGCTGGGGACAGGGTATTTCCTACGAGCAGTACTTC. Residues: CASSWGQGISYEQYF.

The chain has TRBV5-1 and TRBJ2-7; the match to TRBD2 covers 10 bases. Per germline, CDR1 SGHRS and CDR2 YFSETQ. This CDR3 comprises 15 residues. J lost 4 bases, V lost 0 bases, and 4 bases had no gene match. CDR3 nucleotides: TGCGCCAGCAGCTTGGAGCTAGCGGGGGTGTACGAGCAGTACTTC. This gives the protein CASSLELAGVYEQYF.

This chain links TRBV27 with TRBJ1-1; D is perhaps TRBD1 (5 bases). Trimming cost V 2 bases and J 4 bases, with 8 bases left between them. CDR3 size: 13 residues. Per the germline V gene, CDR1 is MNHEY and CDR2 is SMNVEV (reference sequence). This CDR3 is CASSLGGTTEAFF. The CDR3 coding sequence is TGTGCCAGCAGTTTAGGCGGGACCACTGAAGCTTTCTTT.

There are a few counts of this clone. This chain uses TRBV27 with TRBJ2-1; 9 bases are shared with TRBD2. The CDR3 length is 16 residues. Unmatched junction bases numbered 9, after V lost 5 bases and J lost 4 bases. Germline CDR1 MNHEY, CDR2 SMNVEV (reference sequence). The CDR3 reads CASSPRLAVSYNEQFF. As DNA, the CDR3 is TGTGCCAGCAGTCCTAGACTAGCGGTTTCTTACAATGAGCAGTTCTTC.

This clone was picked up one time. This sequence joins TRBV5-1 and TRBJ2-6; D is perhaps TRBD1 (5 bases). The CDR3 loop spans 16 amino acids. The ends were cut back, 0 bases at V and 2 bases at J, with 9 bases in the middle. Per germline, CDR1 SGHRS and CDR2 YFSETQ. CDR3: CASSLGTRTGANVLTF. The CDR3 nucleotides are TGCGCCAGCAGCTTGGGGACAAGAACTGGGGCCAACGTCCTGACTTTC.

The rearrangement links TRBV7-2 to TRBJ1-2; D gene uncertain. Germline lookup yields CDR1 SGHTA and CDR2 FQGNSA. V gave up 5 bases and J gave up 4 bases, with 14 bases separating them. This CDR3 is built from 14 residues. The CDR3 nucleotides are TGTGCCAGCAGCCCCCGCGCGGGGATCTATGGCTACACCTTC. Amino acid sequence: CASSPRAGIYGYTF.

CDR3 amino acids: CASSLWGREPLDEQYF. CDR3 in DNA: TGTGCCAGCAGTTTATGGGGGCGCGAACCCCTAGACGAGCAGTACTTC. The V gene is TRBV28, the J gene TRBJ2-7, with D possibly matching TRBD1 (5 bases). This CDR3 is 16 amino acids long. Trimming cost V 0 bases and J 5 bases, with 17 bases left between them. The germline V gene encodes CDR1 MDHEN and CDR2 SYDVKM.

This clone has more than one count but fewer than ten. The chain recombines TRBV7-8 with TRBJ1-2, with TRBD1 identical over 11 bases. CDR1 and CDR2 (germline): SGHVS, FQNEAQ. The junction had 5 bases not matched to a gene; V was cut back by 0 bases and J by 8 bases. The CDR3 is 15 amino acids. The CDR3 protein is CASSLAGQGVRGYTF. CDR3 DNA: TGTGCCAGCAGCTTAGCGGGACAGGGGGTCCGGGGCTACACCTTC.

The genes are TRBV4-1 and TRBJ2-1; 15 bases are a match to TRBD2. V lost 5 bases to trimming and J lost 13 bases; unmatched junction nucleotides: 9. The CDR3 loop spans 15 amino acids. CDR1 is MGHRA, CDR2 YSYEKL, per germline. CDR3 region: CASSKTGLAGGDQFF. The CDR3 nucleotides are TGCGCCAGCAGCAAGACCGGACTAGCGGGAGGGGACCAGTTCTTC.

This clone was counted a few times. The chain links TRBV11-2 to TRBJ2-7; 9 nucleotides align to TRBD2. Germline loops: CDR1 SGHAT, CDR2 FQNNGV. This CDR3 comprises 16 residues. V shed 5 bases, J shed 7 bases, and the junction held 15 bases outside the gene matches. The CDR3 reads CASSLAGGRVGEEQYF. The CDR3, as DNA: TGTGCCAGCAGCCTAGCCGGCGGGAGGGTCGGGGAAGAGCAGTACTTC.

The gene calls are TRBV2 and TRBJ1-1; the D is unclear. CDR3 length: 13 amino acids. V lost 7 bases and J lost 4, with 13 bases in between. Germline V gene lookup returns CDR1 SNHLY and CDR2 FYNNEI. This CDR3 is CASNREWSTEAFF. For the CDR3, the DNA is TGTGCCAGCAATAGGGAGTGGAGCACTGAAGCTTTCTTT.

The rearrangement links TRBV28 to TRBJ2-7; TRBD2 aligns across 8 bases. J lost 3 bases, V lost 6 bases, and 10 bases had no gene match. The CDR3 is 15 amino acids. The V gene's germline CDR1 is MDHEN and CDR2 SYDVKM. CDR3 protein: CASSLAGPIGYEQYF. The CDR3 nucleotides are TGTGCCAGCAGCTTAGCGGGACCCATAGGCTACGAGCAGTACTTC.